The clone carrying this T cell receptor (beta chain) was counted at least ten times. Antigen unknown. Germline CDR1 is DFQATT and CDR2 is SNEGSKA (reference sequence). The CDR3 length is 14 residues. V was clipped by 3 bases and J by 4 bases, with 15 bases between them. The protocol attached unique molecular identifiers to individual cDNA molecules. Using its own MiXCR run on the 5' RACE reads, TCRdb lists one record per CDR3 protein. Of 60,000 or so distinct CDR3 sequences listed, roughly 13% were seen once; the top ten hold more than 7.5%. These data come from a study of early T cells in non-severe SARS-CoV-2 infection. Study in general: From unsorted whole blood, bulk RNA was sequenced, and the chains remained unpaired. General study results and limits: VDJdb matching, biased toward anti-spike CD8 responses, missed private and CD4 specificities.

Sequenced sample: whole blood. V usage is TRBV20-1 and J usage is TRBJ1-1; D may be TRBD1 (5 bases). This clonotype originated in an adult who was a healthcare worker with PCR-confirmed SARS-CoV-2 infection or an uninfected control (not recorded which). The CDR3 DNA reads TGCAGTGCTAGTGCTCCAAGTGGGGCCACTGAAGCTTTCTTT. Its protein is CSASAPSGATEAFF.